Listed here are 9 T cell receptor beta chains from one sample, sequenced in a study of cytomegalovirus exposure and HLA in healthy donors. In the PCR, 60 Vbeta and 13 Jbeta primers were used. TCRdb keeps only in-frame clones here, not all; method: immunoSEQ multiplex PCR. The sample has hundreds of thousands of clones; roughly 82% are singletons. Source material: PBMCs. The receptors come from a man aged 40-49 years in good health and CMV-seropositive.

The CDR3 nucleotides are TGTGCCAGCTCACCGGACAGTACCGCAAAACTGTTTTTT. Translated: CASSPDSTAKLFF. This sequence joins TRBV18 and TRBJ1-4; a weak D match, TRBD1 (6 bases). The CDR3 extends over 13 amino acids. V lost 3 bases to trimming and J lost 10 bases, with 12 bases between them. From germline, CDR1 is KGHSH and CDR2 LQKENI.

The rearrangement joins TRBV2 to TRBJ1-1; D may be TRBD1 (5 bases). The germline V and J ends were trimmed by 7 bases and 10 bases, with 16 bases remaining between them. CDR1 is SNHLY, CDR2 FYNNEI, per germline. The CDR3 contains 12 residues. This CDR3 reads CASIREGSPAFF. In nucleotides, the CDR3 is TGTGCCAGCATAAGGGAGGGGTCGCCAGCTTTCTTT.

This clone has only one observation. The J gene is TRBJ1-3, the V gene TRBV19; the D gene is possibly TRBD1 (5 bases). Germline CDR1 LNHDA, CDR2 SQIVND (reference sequence). This CDR3 is 15 amino acids long. V lost 7 bases, J lost 0 bases, and 13 bases lay in between. CDR3 loop: CASMGGGLSGNTIYF. DNA of the CDR3: TGTGCCAGTATGGGGGGAGGACTCTCTGGAAACACCATATATTTT.

The CDR3 here is CASSLSGNQPQHF. CDR3 in DNA: TGTGCCAGCAGTTTATCCGGGAATCAGCCCCAGCATTTT. This chain joins TRBV27 and TRBJ1-5, with D uncertain. Germline CDR1 and CDR2: MNHEY and SMNVEV (reference sequence). This CDR3 is 13 amino acids long. Trimming pared 0 bases from V and 4 bases from J, leaving 4 bases between.

The rearrangement joins TRBV19 to TRBJ2-1; 11 bases are a match to TRBD1. Germline CDR1 reads LNHDA; CDR2 reads SQIVND (reference sequence). The junction had 7 bases not matched to a gene; V was cut back by 3 bases and J by 9 bases. The CDR3 loop spans 15 amino acids. This CDR3 reads CASSMLWTGGGEQFF. The CDR3 bases are TGTGCCAGTAGTATGCTGTGGACAGGGGGCGGTGAGCAGTTCTTC.

The chain couples TRBV7-6 to TRBJ2-7; TRBD2 agrees at 7 bases. Germline V CDR1 and CDR2: SGHVS, FNYEAQ. The CDR3 spans 16 residues. J lost 3 bases, V lost 1 base, and 9 bases had no gene match. CDR3 sequence reads: CASSLVGGDGLYEQYF. The CDR3 DNA sequence: TGTGCCAGCAGCTTAGTGGGAGGGGACGGCCTCTACGAGCAGTACTTC.

J is TRBJ2-6 and V is TRBV9, with TRBD1 matching over 11 bases. Germline V gene sequence: CDR1 SGDLS, CDR2 YYNGEE. This CDR3 is 15 amino acids long. V gave up 5 bases and J gave up 4 bases; unmatched junction bases: 2. CDR3 bases: TGTGCCAGCAGTGGACAGGGGGCCGGGGCCAACGTCCTGACTTTC. This sequence encodes CASSGQGAGANVLTF.

The rearrangement links TRBV5-6 to TRBJ2-1; 7 nucleotides agree with TRBD2. V gave up 7 bases and J gave up 0 bases; unmatched junction bases: 7. Per germline, CDR1 SGHDT and CDR2 YYEEEE. The CDR3 loop spans 15 amino acids. The CDR3 sequence is CASSLGGYSYNEQFF. DNA for the CDR3: TGTGCCAGCTCCCTGGGGGGGTACTCCTACAATGAGCAGTTCTTC.

This clone has only a few counts. The V gene is TRBV7-6, the J gene TRBJ1-6, with D tentatively TRBD1 (5 bases). V was trimmed by 2 bases and J by 7 bases, leaving 12 bases between them. The CDR3 runs to 15 residues. The V gene's germline CDR1 is SGHVS and CDR2 FNYEAQ. The CDR3 bases are TGTGCCAGCAGCTTAAAGGGGCAGGGAAATTCACCCCTCCACTTT. Its protein product is CASSLKGQGNSPLHF.